This T cell receptor beta chain is drawn from a study of neurological immune-mediated disorders. This clonotype was counted many times. TCRdb re-analysed the 5' RACE reads in MiXCR, keeping a single row per CDR3 protein. The sample holds tens of thousands of distinct CDR3 sequences; 4.5% to 5.5% are singletons and the top ten take about 2.2%. Germline loops: CDR1 MNHNY, CDR2 SVGAGI (reference sequence). The CDR3 spans 14 residues. Between the trimmed V and J ends, which lost 6 bases and 3 bases, there was a span of 11 bases. The sample consisted of PBMCs. The sequence was obtained from a woman between 65 and 79 years old with multiple sclerosis. This rearrangement joins TRBV6-6 to TRBJ1-4; D is undetermined. CDR3 in amino acids: CASRPSGSNEKLFF. CDR3 nucleotides: TGTGCCAGCAGACCCTCGGGGTCTAATGAAAAACTGTTTTTT.